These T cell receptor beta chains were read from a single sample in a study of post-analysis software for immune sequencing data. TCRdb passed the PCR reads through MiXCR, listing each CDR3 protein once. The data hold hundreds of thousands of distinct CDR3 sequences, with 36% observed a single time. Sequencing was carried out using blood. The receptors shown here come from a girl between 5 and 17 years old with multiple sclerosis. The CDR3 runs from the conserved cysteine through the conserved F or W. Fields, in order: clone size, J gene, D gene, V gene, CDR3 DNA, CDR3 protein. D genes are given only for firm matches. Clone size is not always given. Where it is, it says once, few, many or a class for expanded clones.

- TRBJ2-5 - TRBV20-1 TGCAGTGCTCCGGGGGAGGGGGCGCCCGGAGAGACCCAGTACTTC CSAPGEGAPGETQYF
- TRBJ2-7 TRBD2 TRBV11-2 TGTGCCAGCAGCTTAGATCTAGCGGCCAGCGAGCAGTACTTC CASSLDLAASEQYF
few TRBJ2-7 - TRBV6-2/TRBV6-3 TGTGCCAGCACTGCACGGGGTGTGAGGACCTACGAGCAGTACTTC CASTARGVRTYEQYF
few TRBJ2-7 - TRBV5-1 TGCGCCAGCAGCATACGGGACGGAAGCTCCTACGAGCAGTACTTC CASSIRDGSSYEQYF
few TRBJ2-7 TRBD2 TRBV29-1 TGCAGCATTCGACTAGCGGGGTTGCCCTATGAGCAGTACTTC CSIRLAGLPYEQYF
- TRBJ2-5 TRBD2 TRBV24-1 TGTGCCACCAGTGACCTAACCGGGACTAACGATGAGCAGTACTTC CATSDLTGTNDEQYF
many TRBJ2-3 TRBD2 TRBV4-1 TGCGCCAGCAGCCAAGACCCCCAGGGATTAACGGGAGGAACAGATACGCAGTATTTT CASSQDPQGLTGGTDTQYF
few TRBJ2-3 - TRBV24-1 TGTGCCACCAGGGCTGTTGGGGGTACGCAGTATTTT CATRAVGGTQYF
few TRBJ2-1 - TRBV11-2 TGTGCCAGCAGCTCCTACACCCTAAAGGATGAGCAGTTCTTC CASSSYTLKDEQFF
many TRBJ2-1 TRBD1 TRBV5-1 TGCGCCAGCAGACTGAGACAGGGATCAAATGAGCAGTTCTTC CASRLRQGSNEQFF
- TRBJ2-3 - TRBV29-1 TGCAGCGTAACCCCCTGGGGCGGGGCAGGAGATACGCAGTATTTT CSVTPWGGAGDTQYF
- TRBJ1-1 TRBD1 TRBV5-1 TGCGCCAGCAGCACTTTTGGGACAGGGGACACTGAAGCTTTCTTT CASSTFGTGDTEAFF
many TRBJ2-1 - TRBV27 TGTGCCAGCGCCAGGGGTGGGCCCTACAATGAGCAGTTCTTC CASARGGPYNEQFF
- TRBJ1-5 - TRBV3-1 TGTGCCAGCAGCCATGGAGGGGAGAGCAATCAGCCCCAGCATTTT CASSHGGESNQPQHF
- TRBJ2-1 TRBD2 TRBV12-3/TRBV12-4 TGTGCCAGCAGGATCGGACTAGCGGGAGTAGGAGATGAGCAGTTCTTC CASRIGLAGVGDEQFF
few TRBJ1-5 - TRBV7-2 TGTGCCAGCAGCTTAACAGGGCCAGGAAATCAGCCCCAGCATTTT CASSLTGPGNQPQHF
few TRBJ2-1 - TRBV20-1 TGCAGTGCAACCTTTCTAAGCTCCTACAATGAGCAGTTCTTC CSATFLSSYNEQFF
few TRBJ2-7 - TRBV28 TGTGCCACCTACACTGTCTCCTACAATGAGCAGTACTTC CATYTVSYNEQYF
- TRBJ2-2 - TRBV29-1 TGCAGCGCGACAGGTGGCGGGGAGCTGTTTTTT CSATGGGELFF
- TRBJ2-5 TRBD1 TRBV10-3 TGTGCCATCAATAAGGGGGACAGGGGAGAGACCCAGTACTTC CAINKGDRGETQYF
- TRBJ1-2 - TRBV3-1 TGTGCCAGCAGCCAAGATGCACAGGGAACCTATGGCTACACCTTC CASSQDAQGTYGYTF
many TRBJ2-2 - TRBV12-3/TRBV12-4 TGTGCCAGCCTACTAGCTCCCGGGGAGCTGTTTTTT CASLLAPGELFF
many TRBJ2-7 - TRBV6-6 TGTGCCAGCAGTACCCAGGGGCTTCCCTACGAGCAGTACTTC CASSTQGLPYEQYF
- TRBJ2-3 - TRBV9 TGTGCCAGCAGCGTAGCGGCTAGCCCTAGCACAGATACGCAGTATTTT CASSVAASPSTDTQYF
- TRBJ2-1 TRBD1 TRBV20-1 TGCAGTGCTAGAAAACAGGGGGCCACCAACAATGAGCAGTTCTTC CSARKQGATNNEQFF
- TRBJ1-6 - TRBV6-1 TGTGCCAGCAGTGAAGCCGGAACAGGGTATTATTCACCCCTCCACTTT CASSEAGTGYYSPLHF
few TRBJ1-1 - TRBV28 TGTGCCAGCAGTTTAGGGGGGGGAGGGCTGTTTGCTGAAGCTTTCTTT CASSLGGGGLFAEAFF
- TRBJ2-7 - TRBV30 TGTGCCTGGAGTAGAGCGATGGACTACGAGCAGTACTTC CAWSRAMDYEQYF
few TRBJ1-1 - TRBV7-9 TGTGCCAGCAGCTTACCGAGGACCGGAGCTTTCTTT CASSLPRTGAFF
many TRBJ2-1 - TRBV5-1 TGCGCCAGCAGCGAGGTCACCGATGAGCAGTTCTTC CASSEVTDEQFF
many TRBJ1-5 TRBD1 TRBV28 TGTGCCAGCAGTTCGACAGGGGGACTAACTAAGATCCATCTCAATCAGCCCCAGCATTTT CASSSTGGLTKIHLNQPQHF
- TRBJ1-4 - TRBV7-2 TGTGCCAGCAGCTTAATCGGCGCAACTAATGAAAAACTGTTTTTT CASSLIGATNEKLFF
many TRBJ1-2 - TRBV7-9 TGTGCCAGCACAGGGTTGGACCGAATCTATGGCTACACCTTC CASTGLDRIYGYTF
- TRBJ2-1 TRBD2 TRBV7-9 TGTGCCAGCAGCGATATTCCCGGGACTAGCGGGAGTATCTATGAGCAGTTCTTC CASSDIPGTSGSIYEQFF
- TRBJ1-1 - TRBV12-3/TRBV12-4 TGTGCCAGCACCGGGACAACGGGTGCTTTCTTT CASTGTTGAFF
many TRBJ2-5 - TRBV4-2 TGTGCCAGCAGCCAAACCGGTGGGCAAGAGACCCAGTACTTC CASSQTGGQETQYF
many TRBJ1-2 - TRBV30 TGTGCCTGGAGTCCGCCCTGGGCTGGTGGCTACACCTTC CAWSPPWAGGYTF
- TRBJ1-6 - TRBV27 TGTGCCAGCAGTTTTGGCAGCGTCTCTTATAATTCACCCCTCCACTTT CASSFGSVSYNSPLHF
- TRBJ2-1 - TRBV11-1 TGTGCCAGCGGAAAGGAGGCCTACAATGAGCAGTTCTTC CASGKEAYNEQFF
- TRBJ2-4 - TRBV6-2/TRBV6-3 TGTGCCAGCAGTTACTCGAGAGGGTCCCAGTACTTC CASSYSRGSQYF
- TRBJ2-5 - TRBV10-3 TGTGCCACCTCGCACAACCAAGAGACCCAGTACTTC CATSHNQETQYF
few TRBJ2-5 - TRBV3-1 TGTGCCAGCAGCCACTTCTTTTCCGGGACACTTCAAGAGACCCAGTACTTC CASSHFFSGTLQETQYF
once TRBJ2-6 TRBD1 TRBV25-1 TGTGCCAGCAGCCACGGGACAGGGGCCCTCTCTGGGGCCAACGTCCTGACTTTC CASSHGTGALSGANVLTF
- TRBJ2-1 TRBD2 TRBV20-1 TGCAGTGCTAGATCGCGGGGGGACGAGCAGTTCTTC CSARSRGDEQFF
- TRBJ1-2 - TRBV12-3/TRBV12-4 TGTGCCAGCAGTTTAATGCAGGGGATTAGCTACACCTTC CASSLMQGISYTF
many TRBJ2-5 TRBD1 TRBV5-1 TGCGCCAGCAGCTTGTGGACAGGGGGCGACGTAGTGGGAGAGACCCAGTACTTC CASSLWTGGDVVGETQYF
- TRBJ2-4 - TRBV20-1 TGCAGTGCTAGAGGGGACGGTACAAACATTCAGTACTTC CSARGDGTNIQYF
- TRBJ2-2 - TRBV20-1 TGCAGTGCTAGAGACCCCCAGCAGGGGCCGTACACCGGGGAGCGGTTTTTT CSARDPQQGPYTGERFF
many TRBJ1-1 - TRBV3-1 TGTGCCAGCAGCCGCCTGACAGGGAACACTGAAGCTTTCTTT CASSRLTGNTEAFF